This T cell receptor beta chain was obtained from a study of CD8 T cells in ankylosing spondylitis. Preparation of TCR beta libraries was done by quantitative 5'-RACE with molecular barcodes. Using its own MiXCR run on the 5' RACE reads, TCRdb lists one record per CDR3 protein. The table includes a few hundred thousand distinct CDR3 sequences, approximately 20% detected once. This clonotype was seen at least ten times. Its antigen is not known. Whole-study findings and limits: Ankylosing spondylitis blood seemed to carry a telltale TCR beta motif made of several highly homologous variants. Disease-linked clones reportedly concentrated significantly in matched ankylosing spondylitis synovial fluid. Disease-linked clones bore a CD8+ phenotype and were relatively rare in peripheral blood.

This receptor was identified in a male donor with ankylosing spondylitis. The sample comprised blood, either unsorted or a sorted T cell fraction (not recorded which).

CDR3 residues: CASSLAGGFLNEQFF. The CDR3 nucleotides are TGTGCCAGCAGCTTAGCGGGGGGGTTTCTGAATGAGCAGTTCTTC. The chain couples TRBV11-2 to TRBJ2-1; 8 bases map to TRBD2. The V and J ends lost 1 base and 7 bases, in that order; junction bases with no gene match: 6. The CDR3 sequence is 15 residues long. The germline V gene encodes CDR1 SGHAT and CDR2 FQNNGV.